This is a list of T cell receptor beta chains from one sample in a study of post-analysis software for immune sequencing data. In TCRdb, the PCR reads were re-called with MiXCR into one record per CDR3 protein. The repertoire has about 150,000 distinct CDR3 sequences, 25% to 35% of them found once; the top ten carry 1.5%. The source material was blood. The receptors shown here come from a girl between 10 and 17 years old with multiple sclerosis. Both conserved end residues are part of each CDR3. A D gene is named only where the DNA matches it firmly. Not every row has a clone size; where given, it reads once, few, many or a size class.

TRBJ2-6 | TRBV25-1 | NA | NA | CASSDGRALSGANVLTF | TGTGCCAGCAGTGACGGGAGAGCACTCTCTGGGGCCAACGTCCTGACTTTC
TRBJ2-1 | TRBV4-1 | NA | TRBD1 | CASKQGNEQFF | TGCGCCAGCAAACAGGGGAATGAGCAGTTCTTC
TRBJ2-1 | TRBV14 | NA | TRBD2 | CAGSQASGRPYNEQFF | TGTGCCGGCAGCCAGGCCAGCGGGAGGCCCTACAATGAGCAGTTCTTC
TRBJ2-7 | TRBV12-3/TRBV12-4 | once | NA | CASSVAKGRYEQYF | TGTGCCAGCAGTGTAGCTAAGGGCCGCTACGAGCAGTACTTC
TRBJ2-5 | TRBV19 | few | NA | CASSARHLEETQYF | TGTGCCAGTAGTGCCCGGCACTTGGAAGAGACCCAGTACTTC
TRBJ2-7 | TRBV28 | NA | NA | CASSPYLTDEQYF | TGTGCCAGCAGTCCCTATCTGACGGACGAGCAGTACTTC
TRBJ2-5 | TRBV19 | many | NA | CASSMTAQETQYF | TGTGCCAGTAGTATGACTGCCCAAGAGACCCAGTACTTC
TRBJ2-6 | TRBV10-3 | many | TRBD1 | CAISETGQGGSGANVLTF | TGTGCCATCAGTGAGACGGGACAGGGGGGCTCTGGGGCCAACGTCCTGACTTTC
TRBJ2-1 | TRBV28 | few | NA | CASSLSTGYNEQFF | TGTGCCAGCAGCCTATCGACGGGCTACAATGAGCAGTTCTTC
TRBJ2-3 | TRBV5-6 | NA | NA | CASTPDSTDTQYF | TGTGCCAGCACCCCCGACAGCACAGATACGCAGTATTTT
TRBJ1-2 | TRBV12-3/TRBV12-4 | many | NA | CASSDLQKGYTF | TGTGCCAGCAGTGACCTGCAAAAGGGCTACACCTTC
TRBJ1-5 | TRBV12-3/TRBV12-4 | few | TRBD1 | CASSSIPRSGGRDQPQHF | TGTGCCAGCAGTTCTATTCCGCGATCAGGGGGTAGGGATCAGCCCCAGCATTTT
TRBJ1-4 | TRBV7-2 | few | NA | CASSPLGRSEKLFF | TGTGCCAGCAGCCCCCTTGGCAGAAGTGAAAAACTGTTTTTT
TRBJ1-2 | TRBV7-9 | NA | TRBD1 | CASSGQGDGGWKGYTF | TGTGCCAGCAGCGGACAGGGGGATGGTGGCTGGAAGGGCTACACCTTC
TRBJ2-1 | TRBV5-1 | many | NA | CASSLWGNEQFF | TGCGCCAGCAGCTTGTGGGGCAATGAGCAGTTCTTC
TRBJ2-1 | TRBV4-3 | NA | TRBD2 | CASSLTSGRHNEQFF | TGCGCCAGCAGCCTTACTAGCGGGAGACACAATGAGCAGTTCTTC
TRBJ2-3 | TRBV12-3/TRBV12-4 | NA | TRBD2 | CASSLTGLSTDTQYF | TGTGCCAGCAGTTTAACGGGACTATCCACAGATACGCAGTATTTT
TRBJ2-7 | TRBV12-3/TRBV12-4 | NA | NA | CASSSLFYEQYF | TGTGCCAGCAGTTCGCTTTTTTACGAGCAGTACTTC
TRBJ1-2 | TRBV20-1 | NA | NA | CRATTATYGYTF | TGCAGGGCTACGACAGCCACCTATGGCTACACCTTC
TRBJ1-2 | TRBV5-1 | many | NA | CASSLDSRSYTF | TGCGCCAGCAGCTTGGATTCGCGAAGCTACACCTTC
TRBJ2-5 | TRBV7-3 | NA | TRBD1 | CASSFGTVQETQYF | TGTGCCAGCAGCTTTGGGACAGTTCAAGAGACCCAGTACTTC
TRBJ2-1 | TRBV4-1 | many | TRBD2 | CASSQAVVAGGPGEQFF | TGCGCCAGCAGCCAAGCTGTGGTAGCGGGAGGGCCGGGTGAGCAGTTCTTC
TRBJ2-7 | TRBV11-2 | many | NA | CASSPGGIYEQYF | TGTGCCAGCAGCCCCGGGGGTATCTACGAGCAGTACTTC
TRBJ2-1 | TRBV11-2 | few | NA | CASSYSGHYNEQFF | TGTGCCAGCAGCTATAGCGGTCACTACAATGAGCAGTTCTTC
TRBJ2-1 | TRBV5-1 | many | TRBD2 | CASSLEVTSGLLTYNEQFF | TGCGCCAGCAGCTTGGAAGTGACTAGCGGCCTCCTGACCTACAATGAGCAGTTCTTC
TRBJ2-2 | TRBV4-1 | NA | TRBD2 | CASSHREGRIGELFF | TGCGCCAGCAGCCACCGGGAGGGCCGGATCGGGGAGCTGTTTTTT
TRBJ1-4 | TRBV7-9 | NA | NA | CASSLTRATNEKLFF | TGTGCCAGCAGCTTAACCCGAGCAACTAATGAAAAACTGTTTTTT
TRBJ2-7 | TRBV28 | NA | NA | CASRRDRDEQYF | TGTGCCAGCAGAAGGGACCGGGACGAGCAGTACTTC
TRBJ1-1 | TRBV7-8 | NA | NA | CASSFHRGINTEAFF | TGTGCCAGCAGCTTTCATAGAGGGATAAACACTGAAGCTTTCTTT